This T cell receptor (beta chain) was sequenced for a study of blood T cell repertoires in COVID-19. Overall study context: Samples of COVID-19 (acute and convalescent) were obtained from the United States, Italy and Spain.

Per the original methods: Quantification of nucleated cells was approximated via reference gene primer amplification. Sequencing was performed with immunoSEQ multiplex PCR; in TCRdb, only in-frame clones are kept and a portion is missing. The DNA was the basis for D and trimming; V, J and clone size are from that table. The sample records around 250,000 clones, more than 70% being singletons. The germline V and J ends were trimmed by 2 bases and 13 bases, with 16 bases remaining between them. This CDR3 is 13 amino acids long. The V gene's germline CDR1 is SGHDT and CDR2 YYEEEE. Sequenced: peripheral blood. The chain has TRBV5-6 and TRBJ2-1, with a weak D call TRBD2 (6 bases). This TCR derives from an elderly woman with COVID-19, enrolled during active disease. In DNA, the CDR3 is TGTGCCAGCAGCTTCCCCGCCGGAGGGGCCCAGTTCTTC. It is translated as CASSFPAGGAQFF.